Listed here are 15 T cell receptor beta chains from one sample, sequenced in a study of CD4 T cells in relation to SARS-CoV-2 and coronaviruses. Unexposed donor CD4+ T cells date from about 2011-2018, before the COVID-19 pandemic. After more than eight days of culture, CD4+ T cells were isolated. This table comes from immunoSEQ multiplex PCR, and its TCRdb copy is limited to in-frame clones, with some not included. The sample contains around 12,000 clones, about 79% of which appear only once. No cognate antigen is known for these TCRs. The sample consisted of CD4+ T cells from PBMCs, cultured in vitro. Receptor source: a human donor in good health.

The chain combines TRBV12-3 or TRBV12-4 with TRBJ2-1, with 8 bases lining up with TRBD1. The CDR3 loop spans 12 amino acids. The junction had 3 bases not matched to a gene; V was cut back by 2 bases and J by 12 bases. CDR3 residues: CASSLQGASQFF. In nucleotides, the CDR3 is TGTGCCAGCAGTTTACAGGGGGCATCGCAGTTCTTC.

The gene calls are TRBV7-2 and TRBJ2-7; D uncertain. This CDR3 is built from 11 residues. V shed 3 bases and J shed 7 bases, with 7 bases lying between them. Germline CDR1 reads SGHTA; CDR2 reads FQGNSA. CDR3 protein: CASSFAVEQYF. Here the CDR3 DNA reads TGTGCCAGCAGCTTCGCTGTGGAGCAGTACTTC.

The chain employs TRBV11-2 and TRBJ2-5; TRBD1 matches at 10 bases. Germline CDR1 is SGHAT and CDR2 is FQNNGV. After removal of 4 bases from V and 4 bases from J, the junction contained 6 bases not matched to a gene. There are 15 residues in the CDR3. CDR3 region: CASSSWTGGRETQYF. In DNA, the CDR3 is TGTGCCAGCAGCTCCTGGACAGGGGGTAGAGAGACCCAGTACTTC.

V usage is TRBV19 and J usage is TRBJ2-7, with D tentatively TRBD2 (6 bases). Looked up from germline, CDR1 is LNHDA and CDR2 is SQIVND (reference sequence). The CDR3 is made up of 13 amino acids. V lost 4 bases and J 1 base, leaving 8 bases between the germline ends. In DNA, the CDR3 is TGTGCCAGTAGTAACCGGGGGTCCTACGAGCAGTACTTC. It translates to CASSNRGSYEQYF.

V gene TRBV3-1 (or the pseudogene TRBV3-2) combines with J gene TRBJ1-5, with a tentative D call TRBD1 (6 bases). V dropped 0 bases and J dropped 6 bases, with 12 bases sitting between them. The CDR3 is 15 residues long. The germline CDR1 and CDR2 sequences are LGHDT and YNNKEL (reference sequence). CDR3 loop: CASSQDVGAVQPQHF. As DNA, the CDR3 is TGTGCCAGCAGCCAAGATGTGGGGGCCGTTCAGCCCCAGCATTTT.

This chain joins TRBV6-2 or TRBV6-3 and TRBJ1-2, with a weak D call TRBD1 (5 bases). Germline V CDR1 and CDR2: MNHEY, SVGEGT. This CDR3 region has 18 residues. V was clipped by 4 bases and J by 4 bases, with 25 bases between them. The CDR3 sequence is CASSFGGPAGRRGYGYTF. The CDR3 DNA sequence: TGTGCCAGCAGTTTTGGAGGGCCGGCAGGGCGAAGGGGCTATGGCTACACCTTC.

The V gene is TRBV10-2, the J gene TRBJ1-5; D might be TRBD1 (6 bases). In germline, CDR1 is WSHSY, CDR2 SAAADI. Trimming removed 3 bases from V and 4 bases from J, with 7 bases in between. The CDR3 consists of 13 residues. The CDR3: CASSDTGNQPQHF. The CDR3 DNA reads as TGCGCCAGCAGTGACACAGGGAATCAGCCCCAGCATTTT.

The CDR3 sequence is CASSELLTVLSVTEAFF. The CDR3 DNA sequence: TGTGCCAGCAGTGAACTCCTGACAGTATTAAGTGTCACTGAAGCTTTCTTT. The rearrangement joins TRBV25-1 to TRBJ1-1; D perhaps matches TRBD1 (5 bases). Between the trimmed V and J ends, which lost 2 bases and 4 bases, there was a span of 20 bases. Germline CDR1 and CDR2: MGHDK and SYGVNS. This CDR3 is built from 17 residues. The full variable domain, in which reference TRBV25-1 and TRBJ1-1 provide the parts outside the CDR3, is EADIYQTPRYLVIGTGKKITLECSQTMGHDKMYWYQQDPGMELHLIHYSYGVNSTEKGDLSSESTVSRIRTEHFPLTLESARPSHTSQYLCASSELLTVLSVTEAFFGQGTRLTVV.

The chain joins TRBV14 to TRBJ2-1; D uncertain. CDR3 length: 12 residues. CDR1 is SGHDN and CDR2 is FVKESK in the germline V gene. V was shortened by 2 bases and J by 7 bases, with 6 bases between the two germline ends. This CDR3 is CASSQRLNEQFF. DNA of the CDR3: TGTGCCAGCAGCCAAAGGCTGAATGAGCAGTTCTTC. The full variable domain, its missing parts supplied by reference TRBV14 and TRBJ2-1, is EAGVTQFPSHSVIEKGQTVTLRCDPISGHDNLYWYRRVMGKEIKFLLHFVKESKQDESGMPNNRFLAERTGGTYSTLKVQPAELEDSGVYFCASSQRLNEQFFGPGTRLTVL.

The chain recombines TRBV5-6 with TRBJ1-2; the match to TRBD1 covers 7 bases. Germline CDR1 and CDR2: SGHDT and YYEEEE. The V gene end was trimmed by 4 bases and the J gene end by 4 bases; junction bases not matched to a gene: 13. The CDR3 is 16 amino acids. The CDR3 DNA reads TGTGCCAGCAGCCCCCGACAGGGATGGCCTAGCTATGGCTACACCTTC. Residues: CASSPRQGWPSYGYTF.

This clone was observed a handful of times. J is TRBJ2-7 and V is TRBV5-1; D may be TRBD2 (6 bases). Trimming stripped 7 bases from V and 2 bases from J, with 13 bases between. The CDR3 loop spans 13 amino acids. In germline, CDR1 is SGHRS, CDR2 YFSETQ. The CDR3 bases are TGCGCCAGCGCGCCTAGCGCTACCTACGAGCAGTACTTC. This translates into CASAPSATYEQYF.

The rearrangement uses TRBV25-1 and TRBJ1-4; D call uncertain. The CDR3 is made up of 14 amino acids. Per germline, CDR1 MGHDK and CDR2 SYGVNS. Trimming took off 1 base at V and 3 bases at J, with 6 bases between the two ends. CDR3: CASSESGPNEKLFF. The CDR3 DNA reads as TGTGCCAGCAGTGAATCAGGCCCTAATGAAAAACTGTTTTTT. The full variable domain, rest sourced from reference TRBV25-1 and TRBJ1-4, is EADIYQTPRYLVIGTGKKITLECSQTMGHDKMYWYQQDPGMELHLIHYSYGVNSTEKGDLSSESTVSRIRTEHFPLTLESARPSHTSQYLCASSESGPNEKLFFGSGTQLSVL.

V gene TRBV19 combines with J gene TRBJ2-7; 12 positions match TRBD1. Trimming removed 5 bases from V and 3 bases from J; junction bases left unmatched: 5. This CDR3 is 15 amino acids long. Germline loops: CDR1 LNHDA, CDR2 SQIVND (reference sequence). This CDR3 is CASSVGQGAVYEQYF. In nucleotides, the CDR3 is TGTGCCAGTAGTGTGGGACAGGGGGCTGTCTACGAGCAGTACTTC.

This chain links TRBV6-6 with TRBJ1-5; TRBD1 might be the D (5 bases). Trimming pared 7 bases from V and 3 bases from J, leaving 10 bases between. Germline V CDR1 and CDR2: MNHNY, SVGAGI (reference sequence). This CDR3 comprises 13 residues. CDR3 residues: CASTWDPNQPQHF. The DNA for the CDR3 is TGTGCCAGCACTTGGGACCCCAATCAGCCCCAGCATTTT.

The chain links TRBV27 to TRBJ2-7; TRBD2 agrees at 11 bases. CDR1 and CDR2 from the germline V gene are MNHEY and SMNVEV (reference sequence). The V and J ends lost 5 bases and 0 bases, in that order; junction bases with no gene match: 18. The CDR3 loop spans 20 amino acids. The CDR3 here is CASSPRLAGRGARASYEQYF. CDR3 nucleotides: TGTGCCAGCAGTCCGAGACTAGCGGGGAGAGGGGCTCGGGCCTCCTACGAGCAGTACTTC.